This T cell receptor beta chain was profiled in a study of post-analysis software for immune sequencing data. Looking at the study overall: In terms of disease course, relapsing-remitting, secondary progressive and progressive-relapsing multiple sclerosis were included. General study points: TRBV5-6, TRBV5-1 and TRBV20-1 were among several TRBV segments more frequent in patients than controls. Controls' normalized Chao1 diversity significantly exceeded that of multiple sclerosis patients.

Sequencing libraries made from TCR beta cDNA carried unique molecular identifiers. The yield from approximately 1 to 10 million T cells was 500,000 or so cDNA molecules in total. From the PCR reads, TCRdb called clonotypes with MiXCR, one entry per CDR3 protein. Seen here are about 770,000 distinct CDR3 sequences, about 43% observed once, and the top ten hold 4% to 5%. The CDR3 totals 14 residues. Germline V gives CDR1 SEHNR, CDR2 FQNEAQ (reference sequence). V dropped 7 bases and J dropped 8; count of bases not matched to a gene: 9. Comments on this clonotype: Its antigen is undetermined.

What was sequenced was blood. This rearrangement joins TRBV7-9 to TRBJ2-5; TRBD2 matches at 11 bases. The clonotype originates from a girl aged 5 to 17 with multiple sclerosis. The CDR3 nucleotides are TGTGCCAGCACCTTGGGCGGGACTAGCGGAACCCAGTACTTC. Protein sequence: CASTLGGTSGTQYF.